This T cell receptor beta chain appears in the sequencing data of a study of control samples from healthy donors and cancer patients. The trim removed 4 bases at V and 7 bases at J, leaving 10 bases unmatched. The germline gives CDR1 GTSNPN, CDR2 SVGIG (reference sequence). The CDR3 sequence is 13 residues long. The data were produced by immunoSEQ multiplex PCR, yet TCRdb's version contains in-frame clones alone and is incomplete. This sample has some 95,000 clones, with just over 85% found just once. The sequencing input was blood. This clonotype was obtained from a young man in good health. The chain recombines TRBV30 with TRBJ2-7, with TRBD2 matching over 7 bases. CDR3: CAWTFGGRGEQYF. The CDR3 nucleotides read TGTGCCTGGACCTTCGGCGGGAGAGGAGAGCAGTACTTC. Using reference TRBV30 and TRBJ2-7 for the parts outside the CDR3, the full variable domain is SQTIHQWPATLVQPVGSPLSLECTVEGTSNPNLYWYRQAAGRGLQLLFYSVGIGQISSEVPQNLSASRPQDRQFILSSKKLLLSDSGFYLCAWTFGGRGEQYFGPGTRLTVT.